Given below is one T cell receptor (beta chain) in context. Sequencing used immunoSEQ multiplex PCR; TCRdb keeps in-frame clones, though not all of them. The sample lists some 260,000 clones; roughly 84% were seen once. This sample is part of a study of blood T cell repertoires in COVID-19. The CDR3 is 11 amino acids. Trimming removed 3 bases from V and 5 bases from J, with 7 bases in between. Germline V gives CDR1 DFQATT, CDR2 SNEGSKA (reference sequence). The TCR sequence derives from a woman aged 18 to 35 with acute or convalescent COVID-19. The sequencing input was peripheral blood. The V and J genes are TRBV20-1 and TRBJ1-2, with no clear D. CDR3 coding DNA: TGCAGTGCTAGTTCCCTTTATGGCTACACCTTC. Translated: CSASSLYGYTF.